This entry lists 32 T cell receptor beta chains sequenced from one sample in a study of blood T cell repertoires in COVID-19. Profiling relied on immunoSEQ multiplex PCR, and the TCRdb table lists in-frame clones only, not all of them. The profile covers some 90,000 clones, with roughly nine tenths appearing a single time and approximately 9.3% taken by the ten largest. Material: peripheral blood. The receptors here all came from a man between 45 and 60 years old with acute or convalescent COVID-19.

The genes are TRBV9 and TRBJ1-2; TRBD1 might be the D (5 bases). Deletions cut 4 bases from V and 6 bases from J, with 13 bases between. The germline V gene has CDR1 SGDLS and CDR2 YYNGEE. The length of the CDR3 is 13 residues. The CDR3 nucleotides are TGTGCCAGCAGCACGGGACCGGGGGATGGCTACACCTTC. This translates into CASSTGPGDGYTF.

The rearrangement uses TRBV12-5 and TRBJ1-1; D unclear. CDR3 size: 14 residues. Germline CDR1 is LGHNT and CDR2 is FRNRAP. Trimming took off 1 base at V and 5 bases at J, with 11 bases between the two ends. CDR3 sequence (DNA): TGTGCTAGTGGTTTGGGAGGGCTTTGGACTGAAGCTTTCTTT. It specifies CASGLGGLWTEAFF.

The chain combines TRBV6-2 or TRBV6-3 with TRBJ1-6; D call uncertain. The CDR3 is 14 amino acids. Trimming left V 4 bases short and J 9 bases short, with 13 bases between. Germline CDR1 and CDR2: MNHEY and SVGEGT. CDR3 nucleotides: TGTGCCAGCAGTTTCCGGGGAGGTGGTTCACCCCTCCACTTT. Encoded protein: CASSFRGGGSPLHF.

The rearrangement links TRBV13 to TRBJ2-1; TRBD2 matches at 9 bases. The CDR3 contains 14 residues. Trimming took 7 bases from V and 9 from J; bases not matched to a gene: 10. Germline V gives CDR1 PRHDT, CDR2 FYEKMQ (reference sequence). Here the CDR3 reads CASKRGAIPGEQFF. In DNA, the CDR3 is TGTGCCAGCAAGCGGGGGGCTATACCCGGTGAGCAGTTCTTC. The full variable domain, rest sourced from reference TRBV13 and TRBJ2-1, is AAGVIQSPRHLIKEKRETATLKCYPIPRHDTVYWYQQGPGQDPQFLISFYEKMQSDKGSIPDRFSAQQFSDYHSELNMSSLELGDSALYFCASKRGAIPGEQFFGPGTRLTVL.

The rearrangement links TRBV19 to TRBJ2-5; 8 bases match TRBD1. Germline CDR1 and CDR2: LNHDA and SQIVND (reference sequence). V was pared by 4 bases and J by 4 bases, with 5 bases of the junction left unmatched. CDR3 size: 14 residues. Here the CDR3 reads CASSTRTGPETQYF. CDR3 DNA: TGTGCCAGTAGTACCCGGACAGGGCCAGAGACCCAGTACTTC. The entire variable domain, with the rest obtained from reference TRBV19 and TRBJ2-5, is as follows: DGGITQSPKYLFRKEGQNVTLSCEQNLNHDAMYWYRQDPGQGLRLIYYSQIVNDFQKGDIAEGYSVSREKKESFPLTVTSAQKNPTAFYLCASSTRTGPETQYFGPGTRLLVL.

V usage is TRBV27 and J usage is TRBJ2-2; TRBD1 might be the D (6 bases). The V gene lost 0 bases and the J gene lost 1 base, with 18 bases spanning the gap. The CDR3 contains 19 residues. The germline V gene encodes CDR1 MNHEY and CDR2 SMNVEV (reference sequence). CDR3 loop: CASSLSGAEIQGNTGELFF. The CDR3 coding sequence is TGTGCCAGCAGTTTATCGGGGGCCGAAATACAGGGGAACACCGGGGAGCTGTTTTTT.

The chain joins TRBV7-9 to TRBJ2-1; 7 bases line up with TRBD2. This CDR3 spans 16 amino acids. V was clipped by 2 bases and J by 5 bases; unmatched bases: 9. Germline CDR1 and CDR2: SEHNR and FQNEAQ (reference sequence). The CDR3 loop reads CASSLIRTRDHNEQFF. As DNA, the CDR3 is TGTGCCAGCAGCTTAATCAGGACTAGGGACCACAATGAGCAGTTCTTC.

CDR3 DNA sequence: TGTGCCAGCAGTGTCTCCGGGGCCTACAATGAGCAGTTCTTC. As protein: CASSVSGAYNEQFF. This rearrangement joins TRBV25-1 to TRBJ2-1; TRBD2 might be the D (5 bases). V was shortened by 4 bases and J by 2 bases, with 9 bases between the two germline ends. The CDR3 covers 14 residues. Germline V gives CDR1 MGHDK, CDR2 SYGVNS.

The CDR3 nucleotides are TGTGCCAGCAGTAGGGGCATGAACACTGAAGCTTTCTTT. Translated: CASSRGMNTEAFF. The rearrangement links TRBV12-3 or TRBV12-4 to TRBJ1-1; D might be TRBD1 (5 bases). The CDR3 covers 13 residues. Trimming removed 5 bases from V and 0 bases from J, with 7 bases in between.

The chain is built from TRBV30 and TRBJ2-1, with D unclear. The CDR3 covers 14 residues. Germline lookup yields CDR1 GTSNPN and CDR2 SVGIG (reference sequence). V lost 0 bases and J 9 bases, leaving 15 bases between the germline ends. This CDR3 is CAWSVSSSFGEQFF. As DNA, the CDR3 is TGTGCCTGGAGTGTATCCAGTAGCTTCGGTGAGCAGTTCTTC. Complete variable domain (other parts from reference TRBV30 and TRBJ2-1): SQTIHQWPATLVQPVGSPLSLECTVEGTSNPNLYWYRQAAGRGLQLLFYSVGIGQISSEVPQNLSASRPQDRQFILSSKKLLLSDSGFYLCAWSVSSSFGEQFFGPGTRLTVL.

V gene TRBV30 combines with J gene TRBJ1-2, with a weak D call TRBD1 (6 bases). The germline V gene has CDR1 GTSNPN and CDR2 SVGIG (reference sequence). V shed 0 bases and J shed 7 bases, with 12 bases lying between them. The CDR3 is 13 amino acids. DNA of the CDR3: TGTGCCTGGAGTGTAATACAGGGAAGTGGCTACACCTTC. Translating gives CAWSVIQGSGYTF. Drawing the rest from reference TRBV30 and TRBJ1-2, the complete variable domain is SQTIHQWPATLVQPVGSPLSLECTVEGTSNPNLYWYRQAAGRGLQLLFYSVGIGQISSEVPQNLSASRPQDRQFILSSKKLLLSDSGFYLCAWSVIQGSGYTFGSGTRLTVV.

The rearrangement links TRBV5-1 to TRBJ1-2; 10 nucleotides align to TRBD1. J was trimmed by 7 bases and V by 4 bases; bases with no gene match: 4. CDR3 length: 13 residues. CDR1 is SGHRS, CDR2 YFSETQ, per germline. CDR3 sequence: CASSAGQGGGYTF. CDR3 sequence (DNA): TGCGCCAGCAGCGCAGGACAGGGGGGTGGCTACACCTTC.

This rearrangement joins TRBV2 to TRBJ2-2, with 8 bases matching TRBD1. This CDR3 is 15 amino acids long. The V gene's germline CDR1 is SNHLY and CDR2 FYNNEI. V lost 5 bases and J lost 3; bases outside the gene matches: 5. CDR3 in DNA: TGTGCCAGCAGTAGGGACAGGCAGGACACCGGGGAGCTGTTTTTT. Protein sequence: CASSRDRQDTGELFF.

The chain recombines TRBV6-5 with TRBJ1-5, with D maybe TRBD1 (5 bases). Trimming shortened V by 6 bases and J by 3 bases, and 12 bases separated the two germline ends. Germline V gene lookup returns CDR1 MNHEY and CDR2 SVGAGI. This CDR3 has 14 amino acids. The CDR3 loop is CASSLDSLNQPQHF. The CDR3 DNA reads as TGTGCCAGCAGCCTCGACAGTCTCAATCAGCCCCAGCATTTT.

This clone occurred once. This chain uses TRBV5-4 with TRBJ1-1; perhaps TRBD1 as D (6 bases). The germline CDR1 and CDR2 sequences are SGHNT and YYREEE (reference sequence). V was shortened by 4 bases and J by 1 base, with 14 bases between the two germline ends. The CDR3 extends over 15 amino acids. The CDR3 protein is CASSPRQAPNTEAFF. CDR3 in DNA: TGTGCCAGCAGCCCCCGACAGGCCCCGAACACTGAAGCTTTCTTT.

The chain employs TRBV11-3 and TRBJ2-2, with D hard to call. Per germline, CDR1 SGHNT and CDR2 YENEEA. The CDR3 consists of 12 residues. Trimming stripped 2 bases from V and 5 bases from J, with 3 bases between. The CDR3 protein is CASSLRTGELFF. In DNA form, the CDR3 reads TGTGCCAGCAGCTTACGGACCGGGGAGCTGTTTTTT.

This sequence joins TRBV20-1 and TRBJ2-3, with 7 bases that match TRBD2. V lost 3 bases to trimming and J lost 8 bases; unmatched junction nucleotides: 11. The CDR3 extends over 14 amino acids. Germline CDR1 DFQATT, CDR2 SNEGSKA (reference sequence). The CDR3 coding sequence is TGCAGTGCTAGTAGGTTCGTGTCGGGAGGTACGCAGTATTTT. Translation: CSASRFVSGGTQYF.

CDR3 in amino acids: CASSQGQTYTF. CDR3 in DNA: TGTGCCAGTAGCCAAGGACAGACCTACACCTTC. The chain uses TRBV19 and TRBJ1-2, with TRBD1 as a possible D gene (6 bases). Germline V CDR1 and CDR2: LNHDA, SQIVND (reference sequence). The CDR3 has 11 amino acids. The V end lost 6 bases, the J end lost 10 bases, and 12 bases lay between the germline ends.

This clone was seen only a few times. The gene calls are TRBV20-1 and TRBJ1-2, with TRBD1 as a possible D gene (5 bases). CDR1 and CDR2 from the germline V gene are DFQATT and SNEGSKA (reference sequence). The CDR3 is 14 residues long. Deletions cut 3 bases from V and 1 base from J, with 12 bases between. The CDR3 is CSASGAAGNYGYTF. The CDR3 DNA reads TGCAGTGCTAGTGGGGCGGCGGGTAACTATGGCTACACCTTC.

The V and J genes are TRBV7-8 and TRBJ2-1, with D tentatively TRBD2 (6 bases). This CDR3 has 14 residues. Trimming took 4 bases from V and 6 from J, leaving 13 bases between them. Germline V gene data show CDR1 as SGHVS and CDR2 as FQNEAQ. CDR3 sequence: CASSYPQGLNEQFF. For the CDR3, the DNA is TGTGCCAGCAGCTACCCTCAGGGACTCAATGAGCAGTTCTTC.

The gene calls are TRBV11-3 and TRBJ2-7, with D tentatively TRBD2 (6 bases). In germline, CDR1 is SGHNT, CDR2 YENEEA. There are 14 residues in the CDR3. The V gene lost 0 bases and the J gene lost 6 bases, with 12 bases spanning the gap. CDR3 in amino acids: CASSLDPQGGEQYF. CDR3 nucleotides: TGTGCCAGCAGCTTAGATCCTCAGGGAGGCGAGCAGTACTTC.

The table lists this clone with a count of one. This CDR3 is CAWSVRGGRQETQYF. The DNA of the CDR3 is TGTGCCTGGAGTGTGCGGGGGGGGCGGCAAGAGACCCAGTACTTC. The rearrangement joins TRBV30 to TRBJ2-5; 9 positions match TRBD2. Germline lookup yields CDR1 GTSNPN and CDR2 SVGIG (reference sequence). V lost 0 bases, J lost 2 bases, and 4 bases stayed unmatched. CDR3 length: 15 residues.

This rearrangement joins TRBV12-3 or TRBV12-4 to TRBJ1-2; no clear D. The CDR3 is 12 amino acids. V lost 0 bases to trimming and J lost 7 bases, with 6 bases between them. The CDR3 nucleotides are TGTGCCAGCAGTTTAGCGCGGCTTGGCTACACCTTC. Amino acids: CASSLARLGYTF.

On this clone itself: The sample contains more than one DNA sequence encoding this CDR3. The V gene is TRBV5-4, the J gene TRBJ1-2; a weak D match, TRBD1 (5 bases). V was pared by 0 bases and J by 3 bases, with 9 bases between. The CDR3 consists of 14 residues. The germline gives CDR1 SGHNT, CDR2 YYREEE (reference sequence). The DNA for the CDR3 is TGTGCCAGCAGCTTGGGGGGCAGGGACTATGGCTACACCTTC. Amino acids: CASSLGGRDYGYTF.

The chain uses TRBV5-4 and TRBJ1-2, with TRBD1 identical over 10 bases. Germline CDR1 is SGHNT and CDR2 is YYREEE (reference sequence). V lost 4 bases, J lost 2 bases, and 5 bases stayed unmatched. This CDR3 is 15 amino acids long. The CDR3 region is CASSHGTGVNYGYTF. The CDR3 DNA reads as TGTGCCAGCAGCCACGGGACAGGGGTAAACTATGGCTACACCTTC.

CDR3 coding DNA: TGTGCCAGCAGTTTTGACAGGGGTCCCAATCAGCCCCAGCATTTT. Protein product: CASSFDRGPNQPQHF. The rearrangement joins TRBV28 to TRBJ1-5; TRBD1 agrees at 8 bases. The trim removed 3 bases at V and 3 bases at J, leaving 4 bases unmatched. Germline CDR1 is MDHEN and CDR2 is SYDVKM. The CDR3 is made up of 15 amino acids.

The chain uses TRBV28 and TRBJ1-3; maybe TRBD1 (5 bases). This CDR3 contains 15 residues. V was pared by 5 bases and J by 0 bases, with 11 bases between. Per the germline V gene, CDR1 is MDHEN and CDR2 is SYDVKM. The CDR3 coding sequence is TGTGCCAGCAGTGGTTTCGGGGGCTCTGGAAACACCATATATTTT. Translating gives CASSGFGGSGNTIYF.

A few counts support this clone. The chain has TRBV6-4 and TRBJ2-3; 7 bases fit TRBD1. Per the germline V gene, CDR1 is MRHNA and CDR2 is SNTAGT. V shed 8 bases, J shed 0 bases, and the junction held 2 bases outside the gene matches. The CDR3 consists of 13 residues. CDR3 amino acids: CASGQESTDTQYF. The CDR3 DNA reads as TGTGCCAGCGGACAGGAGAGCACAGATACGCAGTATTTT.

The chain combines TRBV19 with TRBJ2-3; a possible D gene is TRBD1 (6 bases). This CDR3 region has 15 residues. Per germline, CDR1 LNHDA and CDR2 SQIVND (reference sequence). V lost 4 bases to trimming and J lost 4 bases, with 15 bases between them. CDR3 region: CASSRQDEAADTQYF. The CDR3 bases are TGTGCCAGTAGTAGACAGGACGAGGCTGCAGATACGCAGTATTTT. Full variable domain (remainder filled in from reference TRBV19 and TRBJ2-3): DGGITQSPKYLFRKEGQNVTLSCEQNLNHDAMYWYRQDPGQGLRLIYYSQIVNDFQKGDIAEGYSVSREKKESFPLTVTSAQKNPTAFYLCASSRQDEAADTQYFGPGTRLTVL.

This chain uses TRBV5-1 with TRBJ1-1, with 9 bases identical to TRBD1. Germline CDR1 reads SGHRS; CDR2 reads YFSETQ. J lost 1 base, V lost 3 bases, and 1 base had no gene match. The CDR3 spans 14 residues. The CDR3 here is CASSWGQGNTEAFF. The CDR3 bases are TGCGCCAGCAGCTGGGGACAGGGGAACACTGAAGCTTTCTTT.

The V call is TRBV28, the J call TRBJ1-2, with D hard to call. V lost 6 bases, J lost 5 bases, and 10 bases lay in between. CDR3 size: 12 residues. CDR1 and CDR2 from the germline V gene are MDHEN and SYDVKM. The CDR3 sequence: CASSPGLYGYTF. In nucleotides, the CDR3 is TGTGCCAGCAGCCCCGGTTTATATGGCTACACCTTC.

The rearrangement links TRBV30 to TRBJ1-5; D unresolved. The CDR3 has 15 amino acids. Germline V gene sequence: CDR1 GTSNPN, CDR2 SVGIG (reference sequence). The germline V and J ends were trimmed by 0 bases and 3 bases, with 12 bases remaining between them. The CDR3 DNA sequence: TGTGCCTGGAGTGTCCGTAGAGGGATCAATCAGCCCCAGCATTTT. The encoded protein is CAWSVRRGINQPQHF.